This is a list of T cell receptor beta chains from one sample in a study of T cell responses to AZD1222 COVID-19 vaccine. Produced via immunoSEQ multiplex PCR; TCRdb's table is partial and in-frame only. The data hold 150,000 to 200,000 clones, with about 90% observed a single time. The sequencing here drew on peripheral blood, taken 28 days after the second AZD1222 dose. These receptors were taken from an adult who received the AZD1222 COVID-19 vaccine. CDR3s include the opening cysteine and the closing phenylalanine or tryptophan. D genes are given only for firm matches. Part of the rows lack a size; the others show once, few, many or a class for expanded clones.

D gene,V gene,clone size,J gene,CDR3 protein,CDR3 DNA
-,TRBV6-5,-,TRBJ1-2,CASSQPGRSNYGYTF,TGTGCCAGCAGCCAACCGGGACGTTCTAACTATGGCTACACCTTC
-,TRBV14,-,TRBJ2-1,CASSQDKGGWRQFF,TGTGCCAGCAGCCAAGATAAAGGCGGGTGGAGGCAGTTCTTC
-,TRBV28,-,TRBJ1-1,CASSDRMNTEAFF,TGTGCCAGCAGTGACAGGATGAACACTGAAGCTTTCTTT
-,TRBV7-9,-,TRBJ1-4,CASSFVGDEKLFF,TGTGCCAGCAGCTTCGTGGGGGATGAAAAACTGTTTTTT
-,TRBV4-1,-,TRBJ2-7,CASSQAGQGYEQYF,TGCGCCAGCAGCCAAGCCGGCCAGGGCTACGAGCAGTACTTC
-,TRBV5-6,few,TRBJ1-1,CASSLGMNTEAFF,TGTGCCAGCAGCTTGGGAATGAACACTGAAGCTTTCTTT
TRBD1,TRBV18,-,TRBJ1-1,CASSPPGQGMNTEAFF,TGTGCCAGCTCACCCCCGGGACAGGGAATGAACACTGAAGCTTTCTTT
-,TRBV7-2,-,TRBJ2-7,CASSPEWGASQGEQYF,TGTGCCAGCAGCCCCGAGTGGGGGGCGTCCCAGGGCGAGCAGTACTTC
-,TRBV19,once,TRBJ1-1,CASSPQPNTEAFF,TGTGCCAGTAGTCCCCAGCCGAACACTGAAGCTTTCTTT
-,TRBV15,-,TRBJ2-5,CATSRGQHQETQYF,TGTGCCACCAGCAGAGGCCAGCATCAAGAGACCCAGTACTTC
-,TRBV6-1,-,TRBJ2-1,CASSETRDHQFF,TGTGCCAGCAGTGAAACCCGGGACCATCAGTTCTTC
TRBD1,TRBV9,-,TRBJ1-6,CASSVGGQGARNSPLHF,TGTGCCAGCAGCGTAGGAGGGCAGGGGGCGAGGAATTCACCCCTCCACTTT
TRBD1,TRBV6-6,-,TRBJ1-5,CASSPSDRGNQPQHF,TGTGCCAGCAGTCCTTCGGACAGGGGAAATCAGCCCCAGCATTTT
TRBD2,TRBV11-2,few,TRBJ2-2,CASSSAGGPRTGELFF,TGTGCCAGCAGCTCAGCGGGGGGGCCGAGGACCGGGGAGCTGTTTTTT
-,TRBV2,-,TRBJ2-7,CASSERDKAYEQYF,TGTGCCAGCAGTGAACGGGACAAAGCCTACGAGCAGTACTTC
-,TRBV24-1,once,TRBJ1-5,CATSDLGGNQPQHF,TGTGCCACCAGTGATTTAGGAGGCAATCAGCCCCAGCATTTT
-,TRBV2,-,TRBJ1-1,CASSGQMMNTEAFF,TGTGCCAGCAGTGGACAGATGATGAACACTGAAGCTTTCTTT
TRBD1,TRBV6-4,-,TRBJ1-2,CASIGGDRSDEGYGYTF,TGTGCCAGCATCGGAGGGGACAGGTCGGATGAAGGCTATGGCTACACCTTC
-,TRBV28,-,TRBJ2-4,CASSATAADKAKNIQYF,TGTGCCAGCAGTGCGACCGCGGCTGACAAAGCCAAAAACATTCAGTACTTC
TRBD1,TRBV10-3,-,TRBJ2-3,CAISGGPQGAMADTQYF,TGTGCCATCAGCGGGGGGCCACAGGGGGCTATGGCAGATACGCAGTATTTT
TRBD1,TRBV7-2,few,TRBJ1-4,CASSLPPGTVNEKLFF,TGTGCCAGCAGCTTGCCCCCCGGGACAGTTAATGAAAAACTGTTTTTT
-,TRBV12-3/TRBV12-4,-,TRBJ1-1,CASSLGPEAFF,TGTGCCAGCAGTTTGGGTCCTGAAGCTTTCTTT
-,TRBV6-2/TRBV6-3,-,TRBJ2-3,CASSYLRDSTDTQYF,TGTGCCAGCAGTTACCTGCGGGACTCCACAGATACGCAGTATTTT
TRBD2,TRBV6-5,-,TRBJ2-7,CASRGGPSGAYEQYF,TGTGCCAGCAGAGGTGGCCCTAGCGGGGCCTACGAGCAGTACTTC
TRBD2,TRBV5-1,-,TRBJ2-1,CASSPQGSGGAWEQFF,TGCGCCAGCAGCCCGCAAGGGAGCGGGGGGGCCTGGGAGCAGTTCTTC
-,TRBV6-5,-,TRBJ2-7,CASRVIYEQYF,TGTGCCAGCAGGGTTATCTACGAGCAGTACTTC
TRBD2,TRBV5-1,-,TRBJ2-7,CASSFGLAGGPYEQYF,TGCGCCAGCAGCTTTGGACTAGCGGGGGGTCCCTACGAGCAGTACTTC
TRBD2,TRBV9,-,TRBJ2-2,CASSVDGRANTGELFF,TGTGCCAGCAGCGTAGACGGGAGGGCGAACACCGGGGAGCTGTTTTTT
-,TRBV12-3/TRBV12-4,-,TRBJ1-1,CASSFYGF,TGTGCCAGCAGTTTCTATGGCTTT
-,TRBV3-1/TRBV3-2,-,TRBJ2-1,CASSHETGSSHNEQFF,TGTGCCAGCAGCCATGAGACGGGATCCTCCCACAATGAGCAGTTCTTC
-,TRBV12-5,-,TRBJ2-5,CASGLAPNPRGVGETQYF,TGTGCTAGTGGTTTGGCGCCGAACCCCAGGGGGGTAGGAGAGACCCAGTACTTC
-,TRBV12-3/TRBV12-4,-,TRBJ1-2,CASSLDLYGYTF,TGTGCCAGCAGCCTCGACCTCTATGGCTACACCTTC
-,TRBV7-9,-,TRBJ1-1,CASSLGAQGTEAFF,TGTGCCAGCAGCTTAGGGGCTCAGGGCACTGAAGCTTTCTTT
-,TRBV19,-,TRBJ2-1,CASSMLRSSYNEQFF,TGTGCCAGTAGTATGCTGCGGAGCTCCTACAATGAGCAGTTCTTC
-,TRBV4-2,-,TRBJ2-3,CASSQGAGSGDTINTDTQYF,TGTGCCAGCAGCCAAGGGGCGGGTAGCGGCGATACTATTAACACAGATACGCAGTATTTT
-,TRBV27,-,TRBJ2-5,CASRVRARETQYF,TGTGCCAGCAGAGTCAGGGCGCGGGAGACCCAGTACTTC
-,TRBV5-1,once,TRBJ2-1,CASSSTVSSYNEQFF,TGCGCCAGCAGCTCCACTGTGAGCTCCTACAATGAGCAGTTCTTC
-,TRBV5-6,once,TRBJ1-1,CASSLASGVEAFF,TGTGCCAGCAGCTTGGCCTCAGGGGTGGAAGCTTTCTTT
TRBD1,TRBV5-1,-,TRBJ2-7,CASSWDSSEQYF,TGCGCCAGCAGCTGGGACAGTAGCGAGCAGTACTTC
-,TRBV4-3,-,TRBJ1-1,CASSQDIGDGNTEAFF,TGCGCCAGCAGCCAAGATATTGGGGATGGGAACACTGAAGCTTTCTTT
TRBD2,TRBV19,-,TRBJ2-3,CASSIDPSGGGTDTQYF,TGTGCCAGTAGTATAGATCCCTCCGGGGGGGGCACAGATACGCAGTATTTT
-,TRBV6-1,-,TRBJ1-3,CASSETAGSPGNTIYF,TGTGCCAGCAGTGAAACGGCGGGCTCCCCCGGAAACACCATATATTTT
TRBD1,TRBV27,-,TRBJ2-7,CASSLAAGTGYNEQYF,TGTGCCAGCAGTTTAGCGGCCGGGACAGGGTACAACGAGCAGTACTTC
-,TRBV7-9,-,TRBJ1-1,CASSLVAGMNTEAFF,TGTGCCAGCAGCCTCGTCGCAGGGATGAACACTGAAGCTTTCTTT
-,TRBV7-2,once,TRBJ1-6,CASSLAWGNDSPLHF,TGTGCCAGCAGCTTAGCGTGGGGCAACGATTCACCCCTCCACTTT
TRBD1,TRBV3-1/TRBV3-2,-,TRBJ2-1,CASEGGQGSYNEQFF,TGTGCCAGCGAAGGGGGACAGGGCTCCTACAATGAGCAGTTCTTC
TRBD1,TRBV14,-,TRBJ1-2,CASSQETGDYGYTF,TGTGCCAGCAGCCAAGAAACAGGGGACTATGGCTACACCTTC